The 17 T cell receptor beta chains in this list originate from one sample, sequenced in a study of Graves' ophthalmopathy and Graves' hyperthyroidism. Amplification of TCR beta CDR3 regions used RNA transcripts. RT-PCR with HTBI primers came first, then second-round multiplex PCR. In TCRdb, the multiplex PCR reads were re-called with MiXCR into one record per CDR3 protein. The sample holds roughly 600,000 distinct CDR3 sequences; roughly 39% are singletons and the top ten take about 4%. Source material: peripheral blood or thyroid tissue (not recorded which). Receptor source: an adult man with Graves' hyperthyroidism.

This clonotype came up many times. The chain uses TRBV7-9 and TRBJ1-3, with D tentatively TRBD1 (5 bases). Trimming stripped 2 bases from V and 0 bases from J, with 14 bases between. CDR3 length equals 17 residues. Germline CDR1 and CDR2: SEHNR and FQNEAQ (reference sequence). The CDR3 DNA reads as TGTGCCAGCAGCTTATACCGCAGGGACTTCTCTGGAAACACCATATATTTT. It yields the protein CASSLYRRDFSGNTIYF.

This clonotype was detected ten times or more. V is TRBV7-8 and J is TRBJ1-5; TRBD1 matches 10 bases. This CDR3 is built from 17 residues. Germline V gene sequence: CDR1 SGHVS, CDR2 FQNEAQ. Germline trimming cut 5 bases from V and 7 bases from J; bases unmatched to any gene: 14. The CDR3 sequence is CASSRKRGQGFGQPQHF. The DNA of the CDR3 is TGTGCCAGCAGCCGAAAGCGGGGACAGGGGTTCGGGCAGCCCCAGCATTTT.

The V and J genes are TRBV20-1 and TRBJ2-6; no clear D. Germline-derived CDR1 and CDR2 are DFQATT and SNEGSKA (reference sequence). Deletions cut 3 bases from V and 1 base from J, with 13 bases between. The length of the CDR3 is 16 residues. CDR3 amino acids: CSASPRAASGANVLTF. The CDR3 DNA reads as TGCAGTGCTAGTCCCCGTGCAGCGTCTGGGGCCAACGTCCTGACTTTC.

This clonotype showed up many times. The chain uses TRBV10-3 and TRBJ1-6; a weak D match, TRBD1 (6 bases). Trimming left V 8 bases short and J 14 bases short, with 25 bases between. CDR1 ENHRY and CDR2 SYGVKD come from the germline V gene. This CDR3 is built from 15 residues. The CDR3 spells CAIAMDSGITGTLHF. CDR3 DNA: TGTGCCATCGCGATGGACAGTGGCATTACGGGAACCCTCCACTTT.

The chain uses TRBV7-3 and TRBJ2-5; 9 positions agree with TRBD2. Near its end, the DNA agrees better with TRBJ2-1, so the J call may be wrong. CDR3 length: 15 amino acids. Germline assignment: CDR1 SGHTA and CDR2 FQGTGA. The CDR3 bases are TGTGCCAGCAGCTTAGCGGGAGGGTGGGGCAATGAGCAGTTCTTC. Its protein is CASSLAGGWGNEQFF.

This clonotype showed up just a few times. This chain uses TRBV6-5 with TRBJ2-7; D may be TRBD1 (6 bases). CDR3 size: 16 residues. Trimming took 6 bases from V and 2 from J, leaving 20 bases between them. Germline V gives CDR1 MNHEY, CDR2 SVGAGI. CDR3 residues: CASRNLQGQTTYEQYF. CDR3 coding DNA: TGTGCCAGCAGAAACCTGCAAGGACAGACCACCTACGAGCAGTACTTC.

This clonotype has a handful of counts. The chain joins TRBV20-1 to TRBJ2-3; D remains unclear. CDR1 DFQATT and CDR2 SNEGSKA come from the germline V gene (reference sequence). This CDR3 is built from 11 residues. V was cut by 6 bases and J by 1 base, with 5 bases left in between. The CDR3, as DNA: TGCAGTGCCGACCGCACAGATACGCAGTATTTT. Amino acid sequence: CSADRTDTQYF.

V gene TRBV2 combines with J gene TRBJ2-5; D is perhaps TRBD1 (5 bases). The CDR3 is made up of 16 amino acids. Germline lookup yields CDR1 SNHLY and CDR2 FYNNEI. V lost 6 bases and J lost 0, with 17 bases in between. This CDR3 is CASSLGGREYQETQYF. The CDR3, as DNA: TGTGCCAGCAGCTTGGGCGGCAGGGAATACCAAGAGACCCAGTACTTC.

As DNA, the CDR3 is TGCGCCAGCAGGGAAGGGGCGAACACCGGGGAGCTGTTTTTT. This translates into CASREGANTGELFF. The chain recombines TRBV5-1 with TRBJ2-2; perhaps TRBD1 as D (5 bases). CDR3 size: 14 residues. V dropped 5 bases and J dropped 0 bases, with 8 bases sitting between them. CDR1 and CDR2 from the germline V gene are SGHRS and YFSETQ.

This clonotype was recorded a few times. V is TRBV29-1 and J is TRBJ2-3, with 12 bases fitting TRBD2. The germline V gene encodes CDR1 SQVTM and CDR2 ANQGSEA. The CDR3 is 16 amino acids. Losses at the gene ends were 4 bases for V and 0 bases for J; bases not matched to a gene: 5. The CDR3 loop is CSVVGLAGLSTDTQYF. The CDR3 DNA sequence: TGCAGCGTTGTGGGACTAGCGGGCTTGAGCACAGATACGCAGTATTTT.

This clonotype was counted ten times or more. The V gene is TRBV12-3 or TRBV12-4, the J gene TRBJ1-5; tentatively, D is TRBD1 (5 bases). The CDR3 sequence is 14 residues long. The V gene lost 4 bases and the J gene lost 6 bases, with 13 bases spanning the gap. This CDR3 reads CASSSQNQGQPQHF. The CDR3 region has the DNA TGTGCCAGCAGTTCCCAAAACCAGGGTCAGCCCCAGCATTTT.

This clonotype has ten or more counts. The CDR3, as DNA: TGTGCCAGCAGCCCACAAGGGACAGCAGCCGAACCCCAGCATTTT. This encodes CASSPQGTAAEPQHF. The chain combines TRBV9 with TRBJ1-5; 7 bases are a match to TRBD1. CDR3 length: 15 residues. Germline CDR1 reads SGDLS; CDR2 reads YYNGEE. V dropped 4 bases and J dropped 10; count of bases not matched to a gene: 14.

This clonotype was seen a few times. The V call is TRBV20-1, the J call TRBJ1-5; the D is unclear. Germline values: CDR1 DFQATT, CDR2 SNEGSKA (reference sequence). V was pared by 0 bases and J by 3 bases, with 9 bases between. This CDR3 spans 14 amino acids. The CDR3 protein is CSARDRLNNQPQHF. The CDR3 region has the DNA TGCAGTGCTAGAGACAGGTTAAACAATCAGCCCCAGCATTTT.

A remark on this clonotype: At one end the junction does not follow the germline gene, possibly because of a read error. V usage is TRBV10-3 and J usage is TRBJ2-7; 9 bases line up with TRBD1. Germline CDR1 ENHRY, CDR2 SYGVKD. CDR3 size: 16 residues. The CDR3 region has the DNA TGTGCCAGCAGTCACCCACTTCGGACAGGGGAGAGAGAGCAGTACTTC. Translated, it gives CASSHPLRTGEREQYF.

This clonotype was found many times. This rearrangement joins TRBV9 to TRBJ2-5, with TRBD2 identical over 8 bases. CDR1 SGDLS and CDR2 YYNGEE come from the germline V gene. The J segment lost 4 bases and the V segment lost 4 bases, leaving 9 bases of the junction unmatched. There are 15 residues in the CDR3. Here the CDR3 reads CASSPGPGGPETQYF. The CDR3 DNA reads as TGTGCCAGCAGCCCTGGCCCGGGGGGGCCAGAGACCCAGTACTTC.

The chain carries TRBV7-2 and TRBJ2-3; 10 nucleotides line up with TRBD2. CDR1 is SGHTA, CDR2 FQGNSA, per germline. This CDR3 has 15 amino acids. Trimming took 6 bases from V and 5 from J; bases not matched to a gene: 8. The CDR3 here is CASSSWTSGGDTQYF. CDR3 in DNA: TGTGCCAGCAGTTCATGGACTAGCGGAGGAGATACGCAGTATTTT. The full variable domain, with the rest looked up from reference TRBV7-2 and TRBJ2-3, is GAGVSQSPSNKVTEKGKDVELRCDPISGHTALYWYRQSLGQGLEFLIYFQGNSAPDKSGLPSDRFSAERTGGSVSTLTIQRTQQEDSAVYLCASSSWTSGGDTQYFGPGTRLTVL.

This clonotype has a count of ten or more. The rearrangement links TRBV28 to TRBJ2-7, with D perhaps matching TRBD1 (6 bases). Germline V gene sequence: CDR1 MDHEN, CDR2 SYDVKM. The CDR3 extends over 13 amino acids. Trimming left V 6 bases short and J 3 bases short, with 12 bases between. CDR3 protein: CASRRGQNYEQYF. The CDR3, as DNA: TGTGCCAGCAGACGGGGACAAAACTACGAGCAGTACTTC.